This T cell receptor (beta chain) was identified in a study of blood T cell repertoires in COVID-19. With 6 bases removed from V and 2 bases from J, the gap between germline ends came to 22 bases. There are 16 residues in the CDR3. CDR1 is SQVTM and CDR2 is ANQGSEA in the germline V gene. TCRdb's copy holds only in-frame clones and misses some; the assay was immunoSEQ multiplex PCR. The profile shows roughly 34,000 clones, around 88% of them singletons. The sample taken for sequencing was peripheral blood. The sequence came from a woman aged 70 to 79 with active COVID-19. The chain links TRBV29-1 to TRBJ1-1; D is perhaps TRBD1 (5 bases). This CDR3 reads CSVPREGTGSNTEAFF. The CDR3 nucleotides are TGCAGCGTCCCAAGGGAGGGGACGGGAAGTAACACTGAAGCTTTCTTT.